Presented here are 20 T cell receptor beta chains from one specimen sequenced in a study of OX40 agonist ivuxolimab in advanced cancers. The repertoire was sequenced with immunoSEQ multiplex PCR; TCRdb's copy has only in-frame clones and lacks some. The data hold more than 25,000 clones, with roughly 86% observed a single time. The specimen comprised CD4+ or CD8+ T cells sorted from blood, sampled in a trial of the OX40 agonist ivuxolimab. Receptor source: an adult with an advanced solid tumor such as melanoma, head and neck, liver or kidney cancer.

This chain uses TRBV7-3 with TRBJ2-1; TRBD2 agrees at 7 bases. The CDR3 consists of 15 residues. CDR1 and CDR2 (germline): SGHTA, FQGTGA. After removal of 2 bases from V and 2 bases from J, the junction contained 3 bases not matched to a gene. CDR3: CASSLVGTTYNEQFF. CDR3 sequence (DNA): TGTGCCAGCAGCTTAGTTGGGACTACCTACAATGAGCAGTTCTTC.

V is TRBV30 and J is TRBJ2-7; 8 bases fit TRBD1. Germline V gene sequence: CDR1 GTSNPN, CDR2 SVGIG (reference sequence). After removal of 0 bases from V and 6 bases from J, the junction contained 10 bases not matched to a gene. This CDR3 contains 15 residues. The CDR3, as DNA: TGTGCCTGGAGTGTTCGGACAGGGCTTTTACTCGAGCAGTACTTC. It codes for CAWSVRTGLLLEQYF.

This clone has a single count. The chain combines TRBV7-6 with TRBJ2-5, with 10 bases lining up with TRBD1. V shed 2 bases, J shed 5 bases, and the junction held 5 bases outside the gene matches. This CDR3 contains 15 residues. Germline loops: CDR1 SGHVS, CDR2 FNYEAQ. The CDR3 DNA follows: TGTGCCAGCAGCTTAAGGGACAGGGGTGGGGAGACCCAGTACTTC. Protein product: CASSLRDRGGETQYF.

This chain links TRBV13 with TRBJ2-2; TRBD2 agrees at 14 bases. The CDR3 totals 18 residues. Per the germline V gene, CDR1 is PRHDT and CDR2 is FYEKMQ (reference sequence). The V gene end was trimmed by 5 bases and the J gene end by 4 bases; junction bases not matched to a gene: 9. The CDR3 coding sequence is TGTGCCAGCAGCCCCTATGGACTAGCGGGAGGAGGCACCGGGGAGCTGTTTTTT. Translated: CASSPYGLAGGGTGELFF.

The chain joins TRBV5-4 to TRBJ1-4; TRBD1 agrees at 9 bases. The junction had 4 bases not matched to a gene; V was cut back by 1 base and J by 6 bases. The CDR3 covers 15 residues. From germline, CDR1 is SGHNT and CDR2 YYREEE (reference sequence). The CDR3 DNA reads as TGTGCCAGCAGCTTGTGGGGACAGGGTGATGAAAAACTGTTTTTT. Translated, it gives CASSLWGQGDEKLFF.

The J gene is TRBJ2-7, the V gene TRBV4-1, with D possibly matching TRBD2 (5 bases). Trimming left V 6 bases short and J 4 bases short, with 19 bases between. This CDR3 is built from 15 residues. CDR1 and CDR2 from the germline V gene are MGHRA and YSYEKL. This CDR3 is CASSHAARDSYEQYF. Here the CDR3 DNA reads TGCGCCAGCAGTCACGCCGCCCGGGATTCTTACGAGCAGTACTTC.

The chain couples TRBV19 to TRBJ2-7; D possibly corresponds to TRBD2 (5 bases). This CDR3 contains 13 residues. V dropped 6 bases and J dropped 3 bases, with 12 bases sitting between them. Germline lookup yields CDR1 LNHDA and CDR2 SQIVND (reference sequence). In DNA form, the CDR3 reads TGTGCCAGTAGAGAGGGAGTGGGCTACGAGCAGTACTTC. Translated: CASREGVGYEQYF.

CDR3 protein: CASSYGTGGDEKLFF. CDR3 bases: TGTGCCAGCAGTTACGGGACAGGGGGGGATGAAAAACTGTTTTTT. The chain couples TRBV6-5 to TRBJ1-4; 11 nucleotides line up with TRBD1. Germline trimming cut 2 bases from V and 6 bases from J; bases unmatched to any gene: 2. The CDR3 runs 15 residues. The germline V gene encodes CDR1 MNHEY and CDR2 SVGAGI.

Only one count was recorded for this clone. V gene TRBV7-9 combines with J gene TRBJ2-1, with 10 bases fitting TRBD1. This CDR3 has 15 amino acids. Unmatched junction bases numbered 4, after V lost 3 bases and J lost 5 bases. Germline values: CDR1 SEHNR, CDR2 FQNEAQ (reference sequence). The CDR3 coding sequence is TGTGCCAGCAGCTTCGGGACAGGGGTTAACAATGAGCAGTTCTTC. Its protein product is CASSFGTGVNNEQFF.

The V gene is TRBV19, the J gene TRBJ1-5; 9 bases map to TRBD1. V trimming: 6 bases; J trimming: 4 bases; junction bases outside the gene matches: 4. This CDR3 contains 14 residues. Germline lookup yields CDR1 LNHDA and CDR2 SQIVND (reference sequence). The CDR3 is CASRATGGNQPQHF. For the CDR3, the DNA is TGTGCCAGTAGGGCGACAGGGGGGAATCAGCCCCAGCATTTT.

The V and J genes are TRBV29-1 and TRBJ2-7, with 11 bases fitting TRBD2. This CDR3 has 18 amino acids. Unmatched junction bases numbered 14, after V lost 1 base and J lost 3 bases. Looked up from germline, CDR1 is SQVTM and CDR2 is ANQGSEA. DNA of the CDR3: TGCAGCGTTGAAGCGTGGCAGGGGGCTACTAGCGGGAGCTACGAGCAGTACTTC. Amino acids: CSVEAWQGATSGSYEQYF.

V is TRBV6-1 and J is TRBJ2-1; TRBD2 agrees at 7 bases. Germline CDR1 and CDR2: MNHNS and SASEGT. V was pared by 10 bases and J by 3 bases, with 3 bases of the junction left unmatched. This CDR3 contains 12 residues. In DNA, the CDR3 is TGTGCCACCCGGACTAGCTACAATGAGCAGTTCTTC. Encoded protein: CATRTSYNEQFF.

This chain joins TRBV9 and TRBJ2-1; a weak D match, TRBD1 (6 bases). V lost 4 bases and J 7 bases, leaving 9 bases between the germline ends. This CDR3 is 12 amino acids long. Germline CDR1 is SGDLS and CDR2 is YYNGEE. The CDR3 sequence is CASSPDSNEQFF. CDR3 DNA sequence: TGTGCCAGCAGCCCGGACAGTAATGAGCAGTTCTTC.

J is TRBJ1-1 and V is TRBV28, with D tentatively TRBD1 (6 bases). Trimming removed 3 bases at V and 8 bases at J, with 22 bases between. Germline assignment: CDR1 MDHEN and CDR2 SYDVKM. CDR3 length: 16 residues. This CDR3 reads CASSFFTSGATMEAFF. CDR3 nucleotides: TGTGCCAGCAGTTTTTTTACCTCAGGGGCGACTATGGAAGCTTTCTTT.

This rearrangement joins TRBV7-9 to TRBJ1-2; 7 bases line up with TRBD1. V lost 5 bases to trimming and J lost 4 bases; unmatched junction nucleotides: 7. The germline V gene has CDR1 SEHNR and CDR2 FQNEAQ (reference sequence). The CDR3 runs to 14 residues. This chain's CDR3 is CASSHRDSGYGYTF. The CDR3 DNA reads TGTGCCAGCAGCCACCGGGACAGCGGCTATGGCTACACCTTC.

This chain uses TRBV5-6 with TRBJ1-1; D gene ambiguous. Looked up from germline, CDR1 is SGHDT and CDR2 is YYEEEE. This CDR3 has 13 residues. V was shortened by 1 base and J by 6 bases, with 10 bases between the two germline ends. CDR3 loop: CASSLKLAAEAFF. CDR3 coding DNA: TGTGCCAGCAGCTTGAAGTTGGCAGCTGAAGCTTTCTTT.

The chain carries TRBV6-6 and TRBJ1-1; the D is unclear. Trimming shortened V by 3 bases and J by 0 bases, and 5 bases separated the two germline ends. CDR3 length: 13 residues. CDR1 MNHNY and CDR2 SVGAGI come from the germline V gene (reference sequence). The CDR3 bases are TGTGCCAGCAGTTATCTGGTGAACACTGAAGCTTTCTTT. As protein: CASSYLVNTEAFF.

V usage is TRBV28 and J usage is TRBJ2-1; TRBD2 matches at 7 bases. The CDR3 extends over 15 amino acids. The J segment lost 4 bases and the V segment lost 3 bases, leaving 6 bases of the junction unmatched. Germline V gene data show CDR1 as MDHEN and CDR2 as SYDVKM. The CDR3 bases are TGTGCCAGCAGTTTTCTAGCGGAGGGATACAATGAGCAGTTCTTC. Translated, it gives CASSFLAEGYNEQFF.

The rearrangement joins TRBV30 to TRBJ1-6, with D possibly TRBD1 on 5 matching bases. Germline values: CDR1 GTSNPN, CDR2 SVGIG (reference sequence). Trimming took off 5 bases at V and 5 bases at J, with 10 bases between the two ends. The length of the CDR3 is 13 residues. CDR3 nucleotide sequence: TGTGCCTGGGGGTTAGGGGATAATTCACCCCTCCACTTT. Translated: CAWGLGDNSPLHF.

The chain recombines TRBV5-5 with TRBJ2-2; 8 nucleotides match TRBD1. CDR3 length: 13 amino acids. The junction had 5 bases not matched to a gene; V was cut back by 6 bases and J by 7 bases. Per the germline V gene, CDR1 is SGHKS and CDR2 is YYEKEE (reference sequence). Here the CDR3 reads CASIQGAHGELFF. The CDR3 DNA is TGTGCCAGCATCCAGGGGGCCCACGGGGAGCTGTTTTTT. The full variable domain, completed using reference TRBV5-5 and TRBJ2-2, is DAGVTQSPTHLIKTRGQQVTLRCSPISGHKSVSWYQQVLGQGPQFIFQYYEKEERGRGNFPDRFSARQFPNYSSELNVNALLLGDSALYLCASIQGAHGELFFGEGSRLTVL.